This paragraph covers one TCR beta chain sequence. This CDR3 contains 12 residues. The V and J ends lost 4 bases and 3 bases respectively, with 3 bases between them. Germline values: CDR1 SGHTA, CDR2 FQGTGA. The data derive from a study of blood T cell repertoires in COVID-19. Study details: Specimens from acute and convalescent COVID-19 originated in the United States, Italy and Spain. The cDNA or gDNA used as material had been derived from T cells, B-cell-depleted T cells, or PBMCs.

In the original processing: The assay estimated nucleated cells by amplifying reference gene primers. Assay used: immunoSEQ multiplex PCR; TCRdb lists only in-frame clones, some missing. The V and J calls and clone size come from that table; D and trimming were worked out from the DNA. Of around 80,000 clones in the sample, approximately 83% were seen once. The sample was peripheral blood. J is TRBJ2-2 and V is TRBV7-3; D is ambiguous. The receptor comes from a human donor in a cohort sampled during active COVID-19. The CDR3 spells CASSSDTGELFF. The CDR3 DNA is TGTGCCAGCAGCTCCGACACCGGGGAGCTGTTTTTT.